Below, one TCR beta chain is given with its context. At the DNA level, this CDR3 is encoded by other sequences in the same sample as well. The entry originates in a study of blood T cell repertoires in COVID-19. Per the germline V gene, CDR1 is LGHNA and CDR2 is YSLEER. The V and J ends lost 0 bases and 4 bases respectively, with 13 bases between them. The CDR3 is 16 amino acids. This table comes from immunoSEQ multiplex PCR, and its TCRdb copy is limited to in-frame clones, with some not included. The table has nearly 110,000 clones, 80% to 85% seen once. The specimen was peripheral blood. The receptor was isolated from a human donor in a cohort sampled during active COVID-19. This chain links TRBV4-3 with TRBJ2-1; the D gene is possibly TRBD2 (6 bases). The CDR3 loop is CASSQEEGLPYNEQFF. The CDR3 DNA follows: TGCGCCAGCAGCCAAGAAGAAGGACTACCGTACAATGAGCAGTTCTTC.